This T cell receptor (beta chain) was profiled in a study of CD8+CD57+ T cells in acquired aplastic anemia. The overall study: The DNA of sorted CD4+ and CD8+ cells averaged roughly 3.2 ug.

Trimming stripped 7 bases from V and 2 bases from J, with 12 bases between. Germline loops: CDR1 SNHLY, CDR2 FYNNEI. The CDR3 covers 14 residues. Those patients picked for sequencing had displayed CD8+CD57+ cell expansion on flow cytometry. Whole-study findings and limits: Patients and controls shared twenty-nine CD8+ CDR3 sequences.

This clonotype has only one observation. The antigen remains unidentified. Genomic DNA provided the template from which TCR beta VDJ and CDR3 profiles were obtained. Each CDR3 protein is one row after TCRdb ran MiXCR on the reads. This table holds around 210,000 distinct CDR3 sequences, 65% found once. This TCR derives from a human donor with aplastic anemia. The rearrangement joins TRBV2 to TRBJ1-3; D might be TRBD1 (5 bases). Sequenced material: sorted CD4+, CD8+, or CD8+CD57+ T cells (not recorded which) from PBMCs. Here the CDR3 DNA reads TGTGCCAGCAAGGGGTCGGTCACTGGAAACACCATATATTTT. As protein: CASKGSVTGNTIYF.